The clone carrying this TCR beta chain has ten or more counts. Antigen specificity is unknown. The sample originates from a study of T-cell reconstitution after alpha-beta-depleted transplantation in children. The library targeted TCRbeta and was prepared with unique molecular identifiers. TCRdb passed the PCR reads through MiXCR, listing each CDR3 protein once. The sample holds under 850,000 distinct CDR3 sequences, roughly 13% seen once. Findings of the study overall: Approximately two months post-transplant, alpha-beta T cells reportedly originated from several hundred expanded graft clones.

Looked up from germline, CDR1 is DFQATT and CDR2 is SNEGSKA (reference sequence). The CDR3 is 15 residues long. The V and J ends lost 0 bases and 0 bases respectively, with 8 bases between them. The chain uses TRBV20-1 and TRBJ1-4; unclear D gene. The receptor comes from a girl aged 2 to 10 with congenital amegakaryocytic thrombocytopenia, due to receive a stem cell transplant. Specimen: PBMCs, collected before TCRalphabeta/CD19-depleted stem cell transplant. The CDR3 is CSARDRSTTNEKLFF. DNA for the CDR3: TGCAGTGCTAGAGATCGGAGCACAACTAATGAAAAACTGTTTTTT.